Listed here are 3 T cell receptor beta chains from one sample, sequenced in a study of T cell responses to AZD1222 COVID-19 vaccine. Generated by immunoSEQ multiplex PCR, the TCRdb table keeps only in-frame clones and is missing some. The sample holds fewer than 110,000 clones; around 90% are singletons and the top ten take approximately 4%. Sample: peripheral blood, taken on day 0 of AZD1222 vaccination. The receptors here all came from an adult in good health.

The table lists this clone with a few counts. The genes are TRBV18 and TRBJ1-3; D might be TRBD1 (5 bases). Germline V lookup: CDR1 KGHSH, CDR2 LQKENI. Trimming pared 5 bases from V and 0 bases from J, leaving 14 bases between. The CDR3 totals 16 residues. The CDR3 DNA is TGTGCCAGCTCATCCGCGACAGTGAACTCTGGAAACACCATATATTTT. It yields the protein CASSSATVNSGNTIYF.

Here the CDR3 reads CASSAGTADLTDTQYF. The CDR3 DNA is TGTGCCAGCAGCGCCGGGACAGCGGATCTCACAGATACGCAGTATTTT. The chain joins TRBV9 to TRBJ2-3; 7 bases are a match to TRBD1. V lost 3 bases to trimming and J lost 2 bases; unmatched junction nucleotides: 9. Germline V gene lookup returns CDR1 SGDLS and CDR2 YYNGEE. The CDR3 spans 16 residues.

This clone has just a few counts. V gene TRBV4-2 combines with J gene TRBJ2-3; 11 bases agree with TRBD2. V shed 1 base, J shed 0 bases, and the junction held 12 bases outside the gene matches. The CDR3 is made up of 20 amino acids. CDR1 is LGHNA, CDR2 YNFKEQ, per germline. CDR3 sequence (DNA): TGTGCCAGCAGCCAAGCCCCCGGGACTAGCGGCAGAACTAGCACAGATACGCAGTATTTT. Encoded protein: CASSQAPGTSGRTSTDTQYF.